These T cell receptor beta chains were read from a single sample in a study of control samples from healthy donors and cancer patients. Clones were read by immunoSEQ multiplex PCR, and TCRdb kept only the in-frame ones, dropping some. In the table there are roughly 140,000 clones, over 90% of which are singletons. Input material: blood. These TCRs come from a middle-aged man in good health. Both conserved end residues are part of each CDR3. The D gene is left open where the match is weak. Clone size, where shown, is once, few, many, or a class for clones that have expanded.

D gene,clone size,CDR3 length,V gene,J gene,CDR3 protein,CDR3 DNA
.,.,15,TRBV15,TRBJ2-5,CATSREGGGRETQYF,TGTGCCACCAGCAGAGAGGGTGGAGGAAGAGAGACCCAGTACTTC
.,few,12,TRBV7-9,TRBJ1-3,CASRGSGNTIYF,TGTGCCAGCCGGGGGTCCGGAAACACCATATATTTT
TRBD1,.,18,TRBV7-2,TRBJ1-2,CASSIAGTGVFLSYGYTF,TGTGCCAGCAGCATTGCCGGGACAGGGGTTTTTTTATCCTATGGCTACACCTTC
.,.,15,TRBV7-8,TRBJ2-7,CASSSDLMSSYEQYF,TGTGCCAGCAGCTCGGACTTAATGAGCTCCTACGAGCAGTACTTC
.,.,12,TRBV28,TRBJ2-7,CASSPSVYEQYF,TGTGCCAGCAGTCCAAGTGTCTACGAGCAGTACTTC
TRBD2,.,15,TRBV25-1,TRBJ2-2,CASSLGLGATGELFF,TGTGCCAGCAGTTTAGGACTAGGAGCCACCGGGGAGCTGTTTTTT
TRBD2,.,16,TRBV24-1,TRBJ2-1,CATSSGGGPQDNEQFF,TGTGCCACCAGTTCCGGCGGGGGACCCCAGGACAATGAGCAGTTCTTC
.,.,16,TRBV5-1,TRBJ2-3,CASSLAPTGATDTQYF,TGCGCCAGCAGCTTAGCCCCAACCGGAGCAACAGATACGCAGTATTTT
.,once,14,TRBV15,TRBJ1-5,CATSRVQGDQPQHF,TGTGCCACCAGCAGGGTACAGGGAGATCAGCCCCAGCATTTT
.,.,15,TRBV12-2,TRBJ2-2,CASRSKRGVTGELFF,TGTGCAAGTCGCTCCAAGCGGGGGGTTACCGGGGAGCTGTTTTTT
.,.,14,TRBV10-3,TRBJ1-4,CAISVDATNEKLFF,TGTGCCATCAGTGTTGATGCAACTAATGAAAAACTGTTTTTT
.,once,14,TRBV11-2,TRBJ2-5,CASSRLVLGETQYF,TGTGCCAGCAGCCGTCTGGTCTTGGGGGAGACCCAGTACTTC
TRBD1,.,13,TRBV24-1,TRBJ1-5,CATSPGGNQPQHF,TGTGCCACCAGCCCAGGGGGGAATCAGCCCCAGCATTTT
.,.,10,TRBV29-1,TRBJ2-2,CSVRLGELFF,TGCAGCGTTCGACTTGGGGAGCTGTTTTTT